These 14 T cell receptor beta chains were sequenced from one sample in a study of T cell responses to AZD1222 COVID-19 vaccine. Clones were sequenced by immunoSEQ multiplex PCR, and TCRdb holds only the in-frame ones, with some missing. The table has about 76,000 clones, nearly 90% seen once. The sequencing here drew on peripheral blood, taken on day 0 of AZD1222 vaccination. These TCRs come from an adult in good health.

DNA for the CDR3: TGTGCCAGCAGCTTCGGCAACTCTGGAAACACCATATATTTT. Translated, it gives CASSFGNSGNTIYF. The chain combines TRBV7-9 with TRBJ1-3, with D uncertain. Germline CDR1 and CDR2: SEHNR and FQNEAQ (reference sequence). Trimming left V 3 bases short and J 0 bases short, with 6 bases between. CDR3 length: 14 residues.

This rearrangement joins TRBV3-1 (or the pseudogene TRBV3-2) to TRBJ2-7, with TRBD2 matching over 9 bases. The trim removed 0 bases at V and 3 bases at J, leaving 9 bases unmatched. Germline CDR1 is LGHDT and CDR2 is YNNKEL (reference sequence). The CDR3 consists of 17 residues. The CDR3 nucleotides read TGTGCCAGCAGCCAAGAGGGGGCAGCGGGGGGAAACTACGAGCAGTACGTC. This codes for CASSQEGAAGGNYEQYV.

DNA for the CDR3: TGTGCCAGCGGGGGGGGCTCCTATAATTCACCCCTCCACTTT. It translates to CASGGGSYNSPLHF. This rearrangement joins TRBV11-2 to TRBJ1-6; D is perhaps TRBD1 (5 bases). The CDR3 has 14 amino acids. Germline V lookup: CDR1 SGHAT, CDR2 FQNNGV. V lost 8 bases, J lost 0 bases, and 8 bases lay in between.

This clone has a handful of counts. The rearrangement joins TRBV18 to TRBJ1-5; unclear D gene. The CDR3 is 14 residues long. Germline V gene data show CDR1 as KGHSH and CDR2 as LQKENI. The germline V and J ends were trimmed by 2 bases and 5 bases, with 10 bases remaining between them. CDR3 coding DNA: TGTGCCAGCTCACCAGCTCCGTACGATCAGCCCCAGCATTTT. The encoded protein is CASSPAPYDQPQHF. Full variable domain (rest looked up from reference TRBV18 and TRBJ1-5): NAGVMQNPRHLVRRRGQEARLRCSPMKGHSHVYWYRQLPEEGLKFMVYLQKENIIDESGMPKERFSAEFPKEGPSILRIQQVVRGDSAAYFCASSPAPYDQPQHFGDGTRLSIL.

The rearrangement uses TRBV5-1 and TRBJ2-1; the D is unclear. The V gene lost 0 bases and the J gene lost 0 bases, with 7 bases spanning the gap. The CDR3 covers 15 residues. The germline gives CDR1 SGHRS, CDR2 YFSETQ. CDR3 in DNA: TGCGCCAGCAGCTTGGGGGCTATCTCCTACAATGAGCAGTTCTTC. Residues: CASSLGAISYNEQFF.

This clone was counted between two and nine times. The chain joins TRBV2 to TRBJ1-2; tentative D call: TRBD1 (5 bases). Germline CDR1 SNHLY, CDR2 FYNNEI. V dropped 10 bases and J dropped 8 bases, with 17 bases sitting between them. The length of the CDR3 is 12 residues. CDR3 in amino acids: CATLGTTYGYTF. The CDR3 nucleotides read TGTGCCACCCTAGGGACGACCTACGGCTACACCTTC.

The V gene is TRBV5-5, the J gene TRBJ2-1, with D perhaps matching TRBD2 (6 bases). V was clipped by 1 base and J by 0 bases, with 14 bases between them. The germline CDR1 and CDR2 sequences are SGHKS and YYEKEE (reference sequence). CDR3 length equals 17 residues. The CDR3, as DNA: TGTGCCAGCAGCTTGTTTTTGGGACTGAGCTCCTACAATGAGCAGTTCTTC. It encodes CASSLFLGLSSYNEQFF.

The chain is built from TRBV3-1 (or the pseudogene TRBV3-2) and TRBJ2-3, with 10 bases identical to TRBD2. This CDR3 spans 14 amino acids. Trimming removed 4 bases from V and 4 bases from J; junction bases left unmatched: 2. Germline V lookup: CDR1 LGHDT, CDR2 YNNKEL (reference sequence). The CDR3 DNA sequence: TGTGCCAGCAGCCCTAGCGGGAGCCCAGATACGCAGTATTTT. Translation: CASSPSGSPDTQYF.

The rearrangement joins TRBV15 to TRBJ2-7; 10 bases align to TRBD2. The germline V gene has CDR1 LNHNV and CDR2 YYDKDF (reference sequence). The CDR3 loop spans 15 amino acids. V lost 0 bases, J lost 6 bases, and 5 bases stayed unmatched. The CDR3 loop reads CATSRDLAGALEQYF. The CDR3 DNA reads TGTGCCACCAGCAGAGATCTAGCGGGAGCTCTCGAGCAGTACTTC.

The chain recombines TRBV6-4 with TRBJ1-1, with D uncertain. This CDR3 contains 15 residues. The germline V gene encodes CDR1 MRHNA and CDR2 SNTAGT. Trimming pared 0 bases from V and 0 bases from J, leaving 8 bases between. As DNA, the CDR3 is TGTGCCAGCAGTGACTCGGTAGATGTGAACACTGAAGCTTTCTTT. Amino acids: CASSDSVDVNTEAFF.

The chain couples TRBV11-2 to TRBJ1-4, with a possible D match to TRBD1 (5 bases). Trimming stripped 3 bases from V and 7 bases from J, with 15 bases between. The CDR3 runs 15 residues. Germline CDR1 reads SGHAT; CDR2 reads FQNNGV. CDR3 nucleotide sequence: TGTGCCAGCAGCTTGTTTGTAGGGGTTCGTGAAAAACTGTTTTTT. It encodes CASSLFVGVREKLFF. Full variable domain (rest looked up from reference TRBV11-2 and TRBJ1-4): EAGVAQSPRYKIIEKRQSVAFWCNPISGHATLYWYQQILGQGPKLLIQFQNNGVVDDSQLPKDRFSAERLKGVDSTLKIQPAKLEDSAVYLCASSLFVGVREKLFFGSGTQLSVL.

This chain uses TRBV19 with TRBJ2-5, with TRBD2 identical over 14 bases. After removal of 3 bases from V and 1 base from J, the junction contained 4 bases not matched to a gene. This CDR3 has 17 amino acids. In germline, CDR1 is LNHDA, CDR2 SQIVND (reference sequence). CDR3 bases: TGTGCCAGTAGTATGACTAGCGGGGGGGCCTCCCAAGAGACCCAGTACTTC. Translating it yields CASSMTSGGASQETQYF.

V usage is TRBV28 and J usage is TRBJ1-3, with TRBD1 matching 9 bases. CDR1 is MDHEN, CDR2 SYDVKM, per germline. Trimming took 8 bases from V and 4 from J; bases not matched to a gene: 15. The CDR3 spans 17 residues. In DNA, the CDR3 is TGTGCCAGCTGGGGACAGGGAGATTTATCTTACGGAAACACCATATATTTT. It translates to CASWGQGDLSYGNTIYF.

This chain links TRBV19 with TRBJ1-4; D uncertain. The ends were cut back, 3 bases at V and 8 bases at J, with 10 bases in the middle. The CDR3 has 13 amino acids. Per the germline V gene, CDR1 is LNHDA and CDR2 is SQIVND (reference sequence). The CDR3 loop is CASSIQVWEKLFF. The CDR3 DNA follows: TGTGCCAGTAGTATTCAGGTTTGGGAAAAACTGTTTTTT.